These 28 T cell receptor beta chains were sequenced from one sample in a study of cytomegalovirus exposure and HLA in healthy donors. Primers included in the PCR were 60 Vbeta and 13 Jbeta primers. The table came from immunoSEQ multiplex PCR; TCRdb's copy has only in-frame clones and leaves some out. Of 140,000 or so clones listed, over 60% are singletons. The source material was PBMCs. The receptors originated from a man in his forties or fifties in good health and CMV-seronegative.

This chain uses TRBV27 with TRBJ1-2; D is perhaps TRBD1 (5 bases). This CDR3 has 13 residues. Germline V CDR1 and CDR2: MNHEY, SMNVEV (reference sequence). V lost 2 bases and J 6 bases, leaving 10 bases between the germline ends. In DNA, the CDR3 is TGTGCCAGCAGTTTAGACAGAGATAATGGCTACACCTTC. Its translation is CASSLDRDNGYTF.

The V and J genes are TRBV7-2 and TRBJ2-7; D is perhaps TRBD2 (5 bases). This CDR3 comprises 16 residues. With 2 bases removed from V and 5 bases from J, the gap between germline ends came to 19 bases. From germline, CDR1 is SGHTA and CDR2 FQGNSA. DNA of the CDR3: TGTGCCAGCAGCTTAACGGTGAGGGCACCCCCCCACGAGCAGTACTTC. Protein product: CASSLTVRAPPHEQYF.

V gene TRBV5-1 combines with J gene TRBJ2-2, with TRBD2 matching 12 bases. The ends lost 1 base at V and 4 bases at J; junction bases unmatched: 5. The length of the CDR3 is 17 residues. The germline gives CDR1 SGHRS, CDR2 YFSETQ. In nucleotides, the CDR3 is TGCGCCAGCAGCTTGTGGCTAGCGGGAGGGGTCACCGGGGAGCTGTTTTTT. It is translated as CASSLWLAGGVTGELFF.

This chain links TRBV5-5 with TRBJ2-2; D possibly corresponds to TRBD1 (6 bases). This CDR3 spans 15 amino acids. V was pared by 4 bases and J by 6 bases, with 16 bases between. Germline V CDR1 and CDR2: SGHKS, YYEKEE (reference sequence). The CDR3 spells CASSRLTTGSGELFF. CDR3 nucleotides: TGTGCCAGCAGCCGCCTTACAACAGGGTCCGGGGAGCTGTTTTTT.

This clone was picked up one time. The chain couples TRBV5-5 to TRBJ2-7; D uncertain. Germline CDR1 and CDR2: SGHKS and YYEKEE (reference sequence). The CDR3 spans 14 residues. Trimming took off 5 bases at V and 2 bases at J, with 14 bases between the two ends. In DNA, the CDR3 is TGTGCCAGCAGTCCAGCAGCAGGTACCTACGAGCAGTACTTC. Encoded protein: CASSPAAGTYEQYF.

The chain is built from TRBV19 and TRBJ2-7, with D perhaps matching TRBD2 (5 bases). CDR1 is LNHDA and CDR2 is SQIVND in the germline V gene (reference sequence). This CDR3 has 14 residues. V dropped 3 bases and J dropped 6 bases, with 15 bases sitting between them. The CDR3 protein is CASSIQAGLSEQYF. The CDR3 DNA reads TGTGCCAGTAGTATCCAGGCAGGACTGTCCGAGCAGTACTTC.

The V and J genes are TRBV19 and TRBJ2-5, with 7 bases lining up with TRBD1. The DNA end is a closer match to TRBJ2-7, so the J assignment may be wrong. This CDR3 is 14 amino acids long. Germline CDR1 LNHDA, CDR2 SQIVND (reference sequence). The CDR3 spells CASRVGTATYEQYF. The CDR3 nucleotides are TGTGCCAGTAGGGTGGGGACAGCCACCTACGAGCAGTACTTC.

Points on this clone: A junction boundary mismatches the germline segment, possibly from a read error. As DNA, the CDR3 is TGTTCCAGCAGCGGGGACAGTAGCACTCCTGGGGCCAACGTCCTGACTTTC. Encoded protein: CSSSGDSSTPGANVLTF. The rearrangement uses TRBV7-9 and TRBJ2-6; D is tentatively TRBD1 or TRBD2 (7 bases each). The germline V gene encodes CDR1 SEHNR and CDR2 FQNEAQ (reference sequence). The length of the CDR3 is 17 residues.

The V and J genes are TRBV9 and TRBJ2-2; 8 nucleotides agree with TRBD1. Losses at the gene ends were 2 bases for V and 3 bases for J; bases not matched to a gene: 3. The CDR3 spans 15 residues. Germline V lookup: CDR1 SGDLS, CDR2 YYNGEE. CDR3 loop: CASSVGQGYTGELFF. As DNA, the CDR3 is TGTGCCAGCAGCGTTGGACAGGGTTACACCGGGGAGCTGTTTTTT.

This clone came up a few times. The chain links TRBV6-6 to TRBJ2-4, with D perhaps TRBD2 (6 bases). CDR1 MNHNY and CDR2 SVGAGI come from the germline V gene (reference sequence). This CDR3 contains 15 residues. Trimming took off 7 bases at V and 0 bases at J, with 13 bases between the two ends. For the CDR3, the DNA is TGTGCCAGCACGGCTGGAGGGCTAGCCAAAAACATTCAGTACTTC. Translating it yields CASTAGGLAKNIQYF.

With respect to this clone: Relative to the germline gene, one junction end is altered; a read error may explain this. V is TRBV7-9 and J is TRBJ2-7; 8 bases are a match to TRBD1. The CDR3 covers 17 residues. Germline CDR1 SEHNR, CDR2 FQNEAQ (reference sequence). The CDR3 nucleotides are TGTTCCAGCAGCTCAACCGGACAGGGCGCCCGGTATAGCGAGCAGTACTTC. Translated: CSSSSTGQGARYSEQYF.

The genes are TRBV6-5 and TRBJ2-3; maybe TRBD1 (6 bases). This CDR3 is built from 16 residues. CDR1 and CDR2 (germline): MNHEY, SVGAGI. V lost 0 bases and J lost 4, with 14 bases in between. The CDR3 loop is CASSYSRGLGADTQYF. The DNA of the CDR3 is TGTGCCAGCAGTTACTCGAGGGGGTTGGGTGCAGATACGCAGTATTTT.

The chain uses TRBV28 and TRBJ2-2, with 11 bases matching TRBD2. V trimming: 5 bases; J trimming: 3 bases; junction bases outside the gene matches: 2. Germline lookup yields CDR1 MDHEN and CDR2 SYDVKM. The CDR3 is made up of 15 amino acids. CDR3 bases: TGTGCCAGCAGTCCGACTAGCGGGGACACCGGGGAGCTGTTTTTT. Its protein product is CASSPTSGDTGELFF.

This chain links TRBV10-3 with TRBJ2-1; 12 bases map to TRBD2. Germline values: CDR1 ENHRY, CDR2 SYGVKD. The CDR3 runs 17 residues. V was clipped by 3 bases and J by 7 bases; unmatched bases: 10. This chain's CDR3 is CAISDYLAGGPGNEQFF. The CDR3 DNA follows: TGTGCCATCAGTGATTATCTAGCGGGAGGGCCTGGGAATGAGCAGTTCTTC.

This sequence joins TRBV4-1 and TRBJ1-4, with 7 bases matching TRBD1. The length of the CDR3 is 14 residues. Germline V gene data show CDR1 as MGHRA and CDR2 as YSYEKL. The V gene end was trimmed by 4 bases and the J gene end by 16 bases; junction bases not matched to a gene: 15. The CDR3 loop is CASSPFLDREDQFF. CDR3 coding DNA: TGCGCCAGCAGCCCGTTCCTCGACAGGGAAGACCAGTTTTTT.

As to this clone: The same CDR3 arises from other DNA sequences in this sample as well. The chain has TRBV28 and TRBJ1-3; no clear D gene. V was cut by 3 bases and J by 0 bases, with 6 bases left in between. The CDR3 is made up of 14 amino acids. CDR1 MDHEN and CDR2 SYDVKM come from the germline V gene. DNA of the CDR3: TGTGCCAGCAGTTTCCGGGGCTCTGGAAACACCATATATTTT. Translation: CASSFRGSGNTIYF.

The V gene is TRBV28, the J gene TRBJ1-5; D uncertain. In germline, CDR1 is MDHEN, CDR2 SYDVKM. The length of the CDR3 is 17 residues. V dropped 5 bases and J dropped 0 bases, with 17 bases sitting between them. The CDR3 reads CASSPLALRSSNQPQHF. CDR3 in DNA: TGTGCCAGCAGTCCCCTAGCCCTCCGGTCTAGCAATCAGCCCCAGCATTTT.

V usage is TRBV2 and J usage is TRBJ2-1; 11 bases match TRBD2. The CDR3 spans 16 residues. Looked up from germline, CDR1 is SNHLY and CDR2 is FYNNEI. With V trimmed by 4 bases and J by 5 bases, 7 bases remained unmatched. This chain's CDR3 is CASSGATSGGDNEQFF. Written as DNA, the CDR3 is TGTGCCAGCAGTGGTGCAACTAGCGGGGGAGACAATGAGCAGTTCTTC.

The chain combines TRBV25-1 with TRBJ1-3; a weak D match, TRBD1 (5 bases). The CDR3 runs 16 residues. Germline loops: CDR1 MGHDK, CDR2 SYGVNS. Deletions cut 6 bases from V and 0 bases from J, with 15 bases between. The CDR3 here is CASSAATGHSGNTIYF. The CDR3 bases are TGTGCCAGCAGCGCTGCAACAGGCCACTCTGGAAACACCATATATTTT.

Comment on this clone: Sequence at one end of the junction differs from germline and may be a read error. The chain employs TRBV7-9 and TRBJ2-7; 7 nucleotides agree with TRBD1. The V gene's germline CDR1 is SEHNR and CDR2 FQNEAQ (reference sequence). This CDR3 spans 14 amino acids. The CDR3 nucleotides are TGTTCCAGCAGCCCCCCGGGACAGCACTACGAGCAGTACTTC. It specifies CSSSPPGQHYEQYF.

V gene TRBV6-1 combines with J gene TRBJ2-7; TRBD1 might be the D (6 bases). V gave up 5 bases and J gave up 2 bases, with 10 bases separating them. The CDR3 loop spans 13 amino acids. CDR1 and CDR2 (germline): MNHNS, SASEGT. The chain's CDR3 is CASSLTGTYEQYF. The CDR3 DNA reads TGTGCCAGCAGTCTGACAGGTACCTACGAGCAGTACTTC.

This chain joins TRBV18 and TRBJ1-1, with D hard to call. The germline V gene encodes CDR1 KGHSH and CDR2 LQKENI. The CDR3 has 15 residues. With 1 base removed from V and 2 bases from J, the gap between germline ends came to 11 bases. The DNA for the CDR3 is TGTGCCAGCTCACCACAGGATCAGGCCAACACTGAAGCTTTCTTT. Encoded protein: CASSPQDQANTEAFF. Supplemented by reference TRBV18 and TRBJ1-1, the full variable domain reads NAGVMQNPRHLVRRRGQEARLRCSPMKGHSHVYWYRQLPEEGLKFMVYLQKENIIDESGMPKERFSAEFPKEGPSILRIQQVVRGDSAAYFCASSPQDQANTEAFFGQGTRLTVV.

The rearrangement joins TRBV6-5 to TRBJ1-1; D unclear. Germline V gene lookup returns CDR1 MNHEY and CDR2 SVGAGI. The length of the CDR3 is 14 residues. V lost 1 base to trimming and J lost 0 bases, with 6 bases between them. The CDR3 region has the DNA TGTGCCAGCAGTTACTGGCATATGAACACTGAAGCTTTCTTT. This codes for CASSYWHMNTEAFF.

Concerning this clone itself: In the same sample, other DNA sequences code for this CDR3. This chain connects TRBV2 to TRBJ2-3; TRBD2 might be the D (6 bases). The V end lost 7 bases, the J end lost 0 bases, and 11 bases lay between the germline ends. The CDR3 length is 14 residues. Germline CDR1 SNHLY, CDR2 FYNNEI. The CDR3 coding sequence is TGTGCCAGCACCAAGGCGGGAAGCACAGATACGCAGTATTTT. Translating gives CASTKAGSTDTQYF.

This clone came up a few times. This chain uses TRBV19 with TRBJ2-7; perhaps TRBD1 as D (6 bases). V was trimmed by 5 bases and J by 3 bases, leaving 14 bases between them. The germline CDR1 and CDR2 sequences are LNHDA and SQIVND (reference sequence). CDR3 length: 14 residues. Here the CDR3 reads CASSPVQGFYEQYF. DNA of the CDR3: TGTGCCAGTAGTCCCGTACAGGGTTTCTACGAGCAGTACTTC. Full variable domain (rest looked up from reference TRBV19 and TRBJ2-7): DGGITQSPKYLFRKEGQNVTLSCEQNLNHDAMYWYRQDPGQGLRLIYYSQIVNDFQKGDIAEGYSVSREKKESFPLTVTSAQKNPTAFYLCASSPVQGFYEQYFGPGTRLTVT.

By frequency in the sample, this clone is medium-sized. This chain joins TRBV4-2 and TRBJ2-7; tentatively, D is TRBD2 (6 bases). There are 16 residues in the CDR3. The V end was cut by 0 bases, the J end by 2 bases, with 14 bases between. CDR1 and CDR2 from the germline V gene are LGHNA and YNFKEQ. In DNA, the CDR3 is TGTGCCAGCAGCCAAGAGAGTAGCGGAGCGGCCTACGAGCAGTACTTC. Translating it yields CASSQESSGAAYEQYF.

The chain employs TRBV27 and TRBJ1-1; 7 bases are shared with TRBD1. There are 15 residues in the CDR3. From germline, CDR1 is MNHEY and CDR2 SMNVEV (reference sequence). With V trimmed by 5 bases and J by 2 bases, 8 bases remained unmatched. The CDR3 nucleotides are TGTGCCAGCAGTCCGGGACAGTATTTAAACACTGAAGCTTTCTTT. It yields the protein CASSPGQYLNTEAFF.

This sequence joins TRBV5-8 and TRBJ2-6; possible D gene TRBD1, 6 bases. Germline V CDR1 and CDR2: SGHTS, YDEGEE. The CDR3 sequence is 16 residues long. The V and J ends lost 4 bases and 0 bases respectively, with 11 bases between them. The DNA of the CDR3 is TGTGCCAGCAGCCACGGACAGCCCTCTGGGGCCAACGTCCTGACTTTC. This sequence encodes CASSHGQPSGANVLTF.